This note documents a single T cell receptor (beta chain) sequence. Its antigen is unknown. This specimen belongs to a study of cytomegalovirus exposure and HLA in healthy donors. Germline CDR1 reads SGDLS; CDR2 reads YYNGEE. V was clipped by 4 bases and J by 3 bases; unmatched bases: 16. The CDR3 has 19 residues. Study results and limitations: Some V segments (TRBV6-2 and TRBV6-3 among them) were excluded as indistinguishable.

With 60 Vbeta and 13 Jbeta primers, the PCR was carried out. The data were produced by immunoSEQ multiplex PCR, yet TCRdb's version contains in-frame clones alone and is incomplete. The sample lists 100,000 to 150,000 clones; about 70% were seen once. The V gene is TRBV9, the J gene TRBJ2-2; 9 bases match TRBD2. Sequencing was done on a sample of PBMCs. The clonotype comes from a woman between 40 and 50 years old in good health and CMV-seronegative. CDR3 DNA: TGTGCCAGCAGCTCACGCGGGGGGGAAACCGGTTGGGACACCGGGGAGCTGTTTTTT. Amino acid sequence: CASSSRGGETGWDTGELFF.